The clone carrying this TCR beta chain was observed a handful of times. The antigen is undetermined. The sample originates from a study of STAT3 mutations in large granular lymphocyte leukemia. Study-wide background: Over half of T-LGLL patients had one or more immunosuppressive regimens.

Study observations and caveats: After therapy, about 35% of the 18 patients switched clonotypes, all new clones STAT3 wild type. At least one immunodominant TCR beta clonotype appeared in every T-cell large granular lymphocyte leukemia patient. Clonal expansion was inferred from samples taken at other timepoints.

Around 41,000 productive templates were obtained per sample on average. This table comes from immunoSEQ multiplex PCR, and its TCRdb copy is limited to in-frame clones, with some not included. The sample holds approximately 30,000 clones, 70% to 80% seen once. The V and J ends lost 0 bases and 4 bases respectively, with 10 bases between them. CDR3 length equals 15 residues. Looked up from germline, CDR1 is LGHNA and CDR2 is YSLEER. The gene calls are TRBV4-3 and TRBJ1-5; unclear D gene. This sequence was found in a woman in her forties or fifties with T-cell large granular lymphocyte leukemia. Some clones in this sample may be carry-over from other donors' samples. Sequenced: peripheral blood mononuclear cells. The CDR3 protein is CASSQEGGPNQPQHF. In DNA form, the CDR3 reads TGCGCCAGCAGCCAAGAGGGAGGCCCGAATCAGCCCCAGCATTTT.